This is a list of T cell receptor beta chains from one sample in a study of shared clonotypes between healthy human individuals. Generated by immunoSEQ multiplex PCR, the TCRdb table keeps only in-frame clones and is missing some. This table holds around 200,000 clones, roughly 91% found once. Sample: naive CD4+ T cells sorted from blood. The receptors were gathered from a woman aged 25 to 39 in good health. Each CDR3 is given with its conserved first and last residue. D genes are given only for firm matches. Some rows have no size entry. The others give once, few or many, or a class for an expanded clone.

abundance | j_gene | v_gene | d_gene | len | CDR3nt | CDR3aa
- | TRBJ2-7 | TRBV28 | TRBD1 | 15 | TGTGCCAGCAGAGGGGACAGGGGGGGGACCTACGAGCAGTACTTC | CASRGDRGGTYEQYF
once | TRBJ1-4 | TRBV18 | TRBD1 | 15 | TGTGCCAGCTCACCGGGACAGGGGTCTAATGAAAAACTGTTTTTT | CASSPGQGSNEKLFF
few | TRBJ2-7 | TRBV4-1 | - | 18 | TGCGCCAGCAGCCAAGATAGGGTCCCAATCCCAAAATCCTACGAGCAGTACTTC | CASSQDRVPIPKSYEQYF
- | TRBJ2-1 | TRBV11-1 | - | 14 | TGTGCCAGCAGCTTAGTCGCTGCCTACAATGAGCAGTTCTTC | CASSLVAAYNEQFF
- | TRBJ2-7 | TRBV4-1 | TRBD2 | 16 | TGCGCCAGCAGCCAAGAGAGGAGGGAGGGTGGTTACGAGCAGTACTTC | CASSQERREGGYEQYF
- | TRBJ2-7 | TRBV19 | TRBD1 | 14 | TGTGCCAGCCAGGCAAGGACAGGCCCCTACGAGCAGTACTTC | CASQARTGPYEQYF
once | TRBJ1-2 | TRBV7-8 | - | 16 | TGTGCCAGCAGCTTAGCCCGGACAGCCCTAAACTATGGCTACACCTTC | CASSLARTALNYGYTF
- | TRBJ2-1 | TRBV27 | - | 17 | TGTGCCAGCAGGGGGCAAGGGTTGCTAGCTACCTACAATGAGCAGTTCTTC | CASRGQGLLATYNEQFF
- | TRBJ2-7 | TRBV11-2 | TRBD2 | 15 | TGTGCCAGCAGCTTAGGGCTAGCGGAAACCTACGAGCAGTACTTC | CASSLGLAETYEQYF
- | TRBJ2-7 | TRBV30 | - | 12 | TGTGCCTGGAGTAGAGCTGGGTACGAGCAGTACTTC | CAWSRAGYEQYF
- | TRBJ1-2 | TRBV10-3 | - | 13 | TGTGCCATCAGTTCCGAAGGGGACTATGGCTACACCTTC | CAISSEGDYGYTF
- | TRBJ2-1 | TRBV27 | TRBD2 | 14 | TGTGCCAGCAGTTCCCCGGGACTACACAATGAGCAGTTCTTC | CASSSPGLHNEQFF
- | TRBJ2-7 | TRBV28 | - | 16 | TGTGCCAGCAGTTTTTTTGGTTCCGTGTCGTGGTTCGAGCAGTACTTC | CASSFFGSVSWFEQYF
- | TRBJ2-7 | TRBV4-1 | - | 17 | TGCGCCAGCAGCCAATCCCCGAGGTCAGAAACTATCTACGAGCAGTACTTC | CASSQSPRSETIYEQYF
- | TRBJ2-5 | TRBV7-7 | - | 13 | TGTGCCAGCGCCCCGGGGATACAAGAGACCCAGTACTTC | CASAPGIQETQYF
- | TRBJ2-7 | TRBV7-2 | - | 18 | TGTGCCAGCAGCACGCAACCCACAGGTTTTATTGCTTCCTACGAGCAGTACTTC | CASSTQPTGFIASYEQYF
- | TRBJ2-3 | TRBV6-4 | TRBD2 | 16 | TGTGCCAGCAGTCCTAGCGGAGCCTTTTTTTCAGATACGCAGTATTTT | CASSPSGAFFSDTQYF
- | TRBJ1-2 | TRBV2 | - | 12 | TGTGCCAGCAGTGAAGCAACAGGGGGCTACACCTTC | CASSEATGGYTF
- | TRBJ2-2 | TRBV7-7 | - | 14 | TGTGCCAGCAGCCCCGCCCCAGCCACCGGGGAGCTGTTTTTT | CASSPAPATGELFF
once | TRBJ1-4 | TRBV28 | - | 13 | TGTGCCAGCAGGGAGAGAACGAGTGAAAAACTGTTTTTT | CASRERTSEKLFF
- | TRBJ2-7 | TRBV28 | TRBD2 | 14 | TGTGCCAGCAGCCCGGGACTAGCGGGCTACGAGCAGTACTTC | CASSPGLAGYEQYF
- | TRBJ2-7 | TRBV5-1 | - | 14 | TGCGCCAGCAGCTTTGTTTATCCGTCCTACGAGCAGTACTTC | CASSFVYPSYEQYF
- | TRBJ2-7 | TRBV5-1 | TRBD1 | 15 | TGCGCCAGCAGCCTTGACAGGGCCTGGACCTACGAGCAGTACTTC | CASSLDRAWTYEQYF
- | TRBJ2-7 | TRBV21-1 | - | 16 | TGTGCCAGCAGCAAAGGGACTAGCGGGAGGGCCTACGAGCAGTACTTC | CASSKGTSGRAYEQYF
once | TRBJ1-6 | TRBV18 | TRBD1 | 15 | TGTGCCAGCTCACATAGGGACAGGGATAATTCACCCCTCCACTTT | CASSHRDRDNSPLHF
once | TRBJ2-1 | TRBV4-1 | TRBD1 | 16 | TGCGCCAGCAGCCAAATCGGACAGGGGGCGAGGAATGAGCAGTTCTTC | CASSQIGQGARNEQFF
- | TRBJ2-3 | TRBV19 | TRBD2 | 15 | TGTGCCAGCGCCCTTTCTAGCGGGAGTACATATACGCAGTATTTT | CASALSSGSTYTQYF
- | TRBJ1-4 | TRBV28 | - | 14 | TGTGCCAGCAGTTTTAACGGAGAGAATGAAAAACTGTTTTTT | CASSFNGENEKLFF
- | TRBJ2-7 | TRBV6-1 | TRBD1 | 14 | TGTGCCAGCAGGGGACAGGGGAAGACCTACGAGCAGTACTTC | CASRGQGKTYEQYF
- | TRBJ2-7 | TRBV28 | TRBD1 | 15 | TGTGCCAGCAGGGGGCACGGGACAGGGACCTACGAGCAGTACTTC | CASRGHGTGTYEQYF
- | TRBJ2-7 | TRBV15 | - | 13 | TGTGCCACCAGCAGACAGGGGTCCTACGAGCAGTACTTC | CATSRQGSYEQYF
- | TRBJ2-1 | TRBV4-2 | - | 15 | TGTGCCAGCAGCCAAGATTCGAGCCTAGACAATGAGCAGTTCTTC | CASSQDSSLDNEQFF
- | TRBJ2-1 | TRBV7-8 | - | 15 | TGTGCCAGCAGCGGCAGGGTTTGGTCCTACAATGAGCAGTTCTTC | CASSGRVWSYNEQFF
once | TRBJ2-1 | TRBV18 | TRBD2 | 15 | TGTGCCAGCTCACCAATCGCTAGCGGGTACAATGAGCAGTTCTTC | CASSPIASGYNEQFF
- | TRBJ2-7 | TRBV27 | - | 15 | TGTGCCAGCAGTTTTAGTCCCCGACAGGCCCACTGGCAGTACTTC | CASSFSPRQAHWQYF
- | TRBJ2-7 | TRBV19 | TRBD2 | 14 | TGTGCCAGTAGATGGGGGACTAGTCCCTACGAGCAGTACTTC | CASRWGTSPYEQYF
- | TRBJ2-2 | TRBV18 | - | 18 | TGTGCCAGCTCACCACTTGAGAGGGTTGGGGGCAACACCGGGGAGCTGTTTTTT | CASSPLERVGGNTGELFF
- | TRBJ2-1 | TRBV9 | - | 15 | TGTGCCAGCAGCGTCGGGACGGGAGAGGGCAATGAGCAGTTCTTC | CASSVGTGEGNEQFF
- | TRBJ2-7 | TRBV2 | - | 13 | TGTGCCAGCGGGGGGGCACTTTCCTACGAGCAGTACTTC | CASGGALSYEQYF
- | TRBJ2-7 | TRBV28 | - | 15 | TGTGCCAGCAGTCCGAAATACCAGAGGTCCTACGAGCAGTACTTC | CASSPKYQRSYEQYF
- | TRBJ2-3 | TRBV19 | - | 12 | TGTGCCAGTAGTATGCGTGGAGATACGCAGTATTTT | CASSMRGDTQYF
- | TRBJ2-5 | TRBV5-1 | - | 14 | TGCGCCAGCAGCTTGGGGCAGGGTGGAGAGACCCAGTACTTC | CASSLGQGGETQYF
- | TRBJ2-7 | TRBV25-1 | TRBD1 | 16 | TGTGCCAGCAGTGATTCCGGCAGGGGGAGCTCCTACGAGCAGTACTTC | CASSDSGRGSSYEQYF
once | TRBJ2-1 | TRBV5-1 | - | 13 | TGCGCCAGCAGCTTGCAGTCGGGGGATGAGCAGTTCTTC | CASSLQSGDEQFF
- | TRBJ1-1 | TRBV11-1 | - | 15 | TGTGCCAGCAGCCTTCTTACTGGGGGAAACACTGAAGCTTTCTTT | CASSLLTGGNTEAFF
- | TRBJ1-5 | TRBV28 | - | 15 | TGTGCCAGCACTCCGAGCGGGGGGGAGGGTCAGCCCCAGCATTTT | CASTPSGGEGQPQHF
- | TRBJ2-7 | TRBV7-9 | TRBD2 | 14 | TGTGCCAGCAGCCGCCAGCGGGGAGCCTACGAGCAGTACTTC | CASSRQRGAYEQYF
once | TRBJ1-2 | TRBV19 | - | 13 | TGTGCCAGTAGTTCGACTGATAGGGGTGGCTACACCTTC | CASSSTDRGGYTF
- | TRBJ2-7 | TRBV7-2 | TRBD2 | 13 | TGTGCCAGCAGGCGGACTAGCGGCTACGAGCAGTACTTC | CASRRTSGYEQYF
- | TRBJ2-5 | TRBV21-1 | - | 14 | TGTGCCAGCAGCAAATTTCCCCTACAAGAGACCCAGTACTTC | CASSKFPLQETQYF
- | TRBJ1-5 | TRBV7-2 | TRBD1 | 16 | TGTGCCAGCAGCTTAGTTGGGACAGGGAATAATCAGCCCCAGCATTTT | CASSLVGTGNNQPQHF
- | TRBJ1-1 | TRBV9 | - | 14 | TGTGCCAGCAGCGTACGTGAGGAGAACACTGAAGCTTTCTTT | CASSVREENTEAFF
- | TRBJ2-3 | TRBV7-9 | - | 14 | TGTGCCAGCAGCTTAGATCGTCAGGGAGATACGCAGTATTTT | CASSLDRQGDTQYF
- | TRBJ1-2 | TRBV27 | - | 13 | TGTGCCAGCAGTTTATTGCCGGGAGGTGGCTACACCTTC | CASSLLPGGGYTF
few | TRBJ1-1 | TRBV4-1 | - | 15 | TGCGCCAGCAGCCAACAGGTGGAATTGAACACTGAAGCTTTCTTT | CASSQQVELNTEAFF
- | TRBJ2-5 | TRBV7-2 | - | 17 | TGTGCCAGCAGCCCCCAAGTCCCTGTCAGGGTCCAAGAGACCCAGTACTTC | CASSPQVPVRVQETQYF
- | TRBJ1-2 | TRBV7-9 | - | 13 | TGTGCCAGCAGCTTAGGAGGGGACTATGGCTACACCTTC | CASSLGGDYGYTF
- | TRBJ2-5 | TRBV10-2 | - | 13 | TGCGCCAGCAGTGATGGACAGAAAGAGACCCAGTACTTC | CASSDGQKETQYF
- | TRBJ1-4 | TRBV15 | - | 15 | TGTGCCACCAGCAGCGCCCTAGGAGGGGATGAAAAACTGTTTTTT | CATSSALGGDEKLFF